The rows below give T cell receptor beta chains drawn from one sample of a study of shared clonotypes between healthy human individuals. Assay used: immunoSEQ multiplex PCR; TCRdb lists only in-frame clones, some missing. This table holds 2 million or so clones, approximately 95% found once. The material sequenced was naive CD8+ T cells sorted from blood. These receptors were collected from a man aged 18 to 30 in good health. Both conserved end residues are part of each CDR3. The order of the fields is clone size, D gene, V gene, J gene, CDR3 DNA, CDR3 protein. D genes are given only for firm matches. Size tells how often a clone was seen (once, few, many) or the class of an expanded clone, and some rows leave it out.

>NA|NA|TRBV5-1|TRBJ1-1
TGCGCCAGCAGCTCCCACAACACTGAAGCTTTCTTT
CASSSHNTEAFF
>once|NA|TRBV27|TRBJ1-1
TGTGCCAGCAGTTTATCGGCAGGAGGGAACACTGAAGCTTTCTTT
CASSLSAGGNTEAFF
>NA|TRBD1|TRBV11-3|TRBJ1-5
TGTGCCAGCAGCTTAGACCCAAATGGGACAGGGCTCAATCAGCCCCAGCATTTT
CASSLDPNGTGLNQPQHF
>NA|NA|TRBV30|TRBJ2-1
TGTGCCTGGGGGGCGGGACGGATGTCCAATGAGCAGTTCTTC
CAWGAGRMSNEQFF
>once|NA|TRBV2|TRBJ2-7
TGTGCCAGCAGTGAATGGGCCGGGGAGTGGGGTGAGCAGTACTTC
CASSEWAGEWGEQYF
>NA|TRBD2|TRBV11-2|TRBJ2-5
TGTGCCAGCAGCCACCTAGCGGAGGGCCTGGAGACCCAGTACTTC
CASSHLAEGLETQYF
>NA|NA|TRBV27|TRBJ2-1
TGTGCCAGCAGTTTTAGCGGAGGGGAGCAGTTCTTC
CASSFSGGEQFF
>few|TRBD1|TRBV9|TRBJ2-7
TGTGCCAGCAGCGTAGGAGGGGGCGGATACGAGCAGTACTTC
CASSVGGGGYEQYF
>NA|NA|TRBV9|TRBJ2-3
TGTGCCAGCAGCGTAGGGGGACTTGGAACAGATACGCAGTATTTT
CASSVGGLGTDTQYF
>NA|TRBD1|TRBV2|TRBJ2-5
TGTGCCAGCAGTTCGACAGGGGTGGAGACCCAGTACTTC
CASSSTGVETQYF
>NA|NA|TRBV4-3|TRBJ2-2
TGCGCCAGCAGCCAAGACGCAGTCGGGACAATTTCCACCGGGGAGCTGTTTTTT
CASSQDAVGTISTGELFF
>once|TRBD2|TRBV5-6|TRBJ2-7
TGTGCCAGCAGATTCAACGGGGGGTCGTACGAGCAGTACTTC
CASRFNGGSYEQYF
>NA|NA|TRBV7-8|TRBJ2-7
TGTGCCAGCAGCCTATTAGGGGCCTACGAGCAGTACTTC
CASSLLGAYEQYF
>NA|TRBD1|TRBV9|TRBJ1-2
TGTGCCAGCAGCCCACTGGGACAGATTAACTATGGCTACACCTTC
CASSPLGQINYGYTF
>NA|NA|TRBV7-9|TRBJ1-1
TGTGCCAGCAGCCCAAACAGTTTCCCTGAAGCTTTCTTT
CASSPNSFPEAFF
>once|NA|TRBV6-1|TRBJ1-6
TGTGCCAGCAGTGATGGAGGATCACCCCTCCACTTT
CASSDGGSPLHF